Only a few counts were recorded for the clone carrying this TCR beta chain. Its target is unknown. The sample is drawn from a study of cytomegalovirus exposure and HLA in healthy donors. Broader study findings: Roughly even sequencing depth across donors was the assumption behind the presence/absence analyses. Accurate prediction of HLA-A and HLA-B alleles (for most subjects) was reportedly achieved from TCR beta sequences. Overall, around 160 TCR beta chains were annotated as cytomegalovirus-associated.

The study ran its PCR with 60 Vbeta and 13 Jbeta primers. Repertoires were generated with immunoSEQ multiplex PCR, while TCRdb's copy carries only in-frame clones and drops some. Of 100,000 to 150,000 clones in the sample, about 79% were seen once. Germline CDR1 is SGDLS and CDR2 is YYNGEE. V was clipped by 4 bases and J by 4 bases; unmatched bases: 9. This CDR3 has 15 residues. Nominally healthy donors provided the samples, though records likely missed some immune exposures. The sequence was collected from a man between 50 and 59 years old in good health and CMV-seronegative. The chain joins TRBV9 to TRBJ1-1; 8 bases line up with TRBD1. The sequencing sample was made of PBMCs. The CDR3 nucleotides are TGTGCCAGCAGCCCTCGGACAGGGTTGGGCACTGAAGCTTTCTTT. It specifies CASSPRTGLGTEAFF.